These 31 T cell receptor beta chains were sequenced from one sample in a study of T cell clonality in common variable immunodeficiency. Assay: immunoSEQ multiplex PCR; the TCRdb copy retains only in-frame clones and omits some. The sample has 7,000 to 9,500 clones, none seen only once. Their antigens are not known. Study-level points and caveats: Fewer deletions and N-nucleotide insertions were reportedly seen in common variable immunodeficiency TCR beta sequences.

Sample: peripheral blood mononuclear cells. Source of these receptors: a human donor with common variable immunodeficiency.

This clone was detected many times. Read sequence stops 3 residues before the CDR3 end, and the germline J gene provides the missing end. This sequence joins TRBV14 and TRBJ1-6; D call uncertain. The germline V and J ends were trimmed by 6 bases and 8 bases, with 14 bases remaining between them. CDR1 SGHDN and CDR2 FVKESK come from the germline V gene. The CDR3 sequence is 14 residues long. The sequenced CDR3 bases are TGTGCCAGCAGTCTCACCGGGTCTTATTCACCC. Amino acid sequence: CASSLTGSYSP. The entire CDR3 sequence reads CASSLTGSYSPLHF.

This clone is medium-sized in the sample. The sequence runs out 3 residues before the end of the CDR3; the remainder is reconstructed from the germline J gene. This sequence joins TRBV18 and TRBJ2-2; no reliable D call. Trimming pared 0 bases from V and 4 bases from J, leaving 9 bases between. CDR3 size: 15 residues. Germline V gene lookup returns CDR1 KGHSH and CDR2 LQKENI. The CDR3 DNA, read in part, is TGTGCCAGCTCACCACCGGCAGGCCCCACCGGGGAG. Protein product: CASSPPAGPTGE. The CDR3 reads in full as CASSPPAGPTGELFF.

This clone was seen at least ten times. The read stops 3 residues short of the end of the CDR3; the missing end is completed from the germline J gene. V gene TRBV7-3 combines with J gene TRBJ2-2; possibly TRBD1 for D (5 bases). V was shortened by 4 bases and J by 7 bases, with 10 bases between the two germline ends. Germline V CDR1 and CDR2: SGHTA, FQGTGA. CDR3 length equals 13 residues. The CDR3: CASSSQGSGELFF. The CDR3 bases that were read are TGTGCCAGCAGCTCTCAGGGTAGCGGGGAG.

By sample fraction, this clone is medium-sized. The CDR3 end falls 3 residues outside the read, so it is completed with the germline J gene. The V gene is TRBV2, the J gene TRBJ1-1; no clear D. V was clipped by 8 bases and J by 5 bases, with 9 bases between them. The CDR3 spans 11 residues. The germline gives CDR1 SNHLY, CDR2 FYNNEI. Incomplete CDR3 DNA: TGTGCCAGCGCAAAAGGGACTGAA. Translated, it gives CASAKGTE. The CDR3 in its entirety is CASAKGTEAFF.

Note on this clone: One junction end disagrees with the germline gene, perhaps due to a read error. The CDR3 sequence is CVSSLQGPNTGAFF. The part of the CDR3 DNA that was read is TGTGTCAGCAGCTTACAGGGTCCGAACACTGGA. The V and J genes are TRBV7-2 and TRBJ1-1; D possibly corresponds to TRBD1 (6 bases). The read terminates 3 residues before the CDR3 end, so the remaining end is supplied by the germline J gene. Germline loops: CDR1 SGHTA, CDR2 FQGNSA. The CDR3 spans 14 residues.

In its sample, this clone was seen many times. Coverage ceases 3 residues before the CDR3 finishes, and the germline J gene fills in the end. The chain recombines TRBV5-1 with TRBJ2-2, with 8 positions matching TRBD2. The CDR3 has 14 amino acids. CDR1 is SGHRS, CDR2 YFSETQ, per germline. The ends lost 7 bases at V and 2 bases at J; junction bases unmatched: 4. The CDR3 reads CASSRTSNTGELFF. CDR3 bases read: TGCGCCAGCTCCCGGACTAGCAACACCGGGGAG.

This clone has a count of ten or more. The read ends 3 residues before the CDR3 terminus; that terminus is restored from the germline J gene. The chain is built from TRBV28 and TRBJ2-1; TRBD2 agrees at 10 bases. This CDR3 spans 15 amino acids. CDR1 is MDHEN, CDR2 SYDVKM, per germline. V lost 6 bases, J lost 6 bases, and 8 bases stayed unmatched. The CDR3 bases that were read are TGTGCCAGCAGGTTACCGACTAGCGGGTTCAATGAG. Residues: CASRLPTSGFNE. The CDR3 in its entirety is CASRLPTSGFNEQFF. Supplemented by reference TRBV28 and TRBJ2-1, the full variable domain reads DVKVTQSSRYLVKRTGEKVFLECVQDMDHENMFWYRQDPGLGLRLIYFSYDVKMKEKGDIPEGYSVSREKKERFSLILESASTNQTSMYLCASRLPTSGFNEQFFGPGTRLTVL.

Remarks on this clone: The read comes to an end 3 residues before the CDR3 does, leaving the germline J gene to fill in the end. The identical CDR3 is also encoded by other nucleotide sequences in the sample. The chain carries TRBV20-1 and TRBJ2-3; 9 positions match TRBD2. CDR1 DFQATT and CDR2 SNEGSKA come from the germline V gene (reference sequence). With V trimmed by 3 bases and J by 3 bases, 7 bases remained unmatched. The CDR3 extends over 15 amino acids. CDR3 DNA (partial): TGCAGTGCTAGTAGGCGGGAGGGTGGGACAGATACG. Its translation: CSASRREGGTDT. The entire CDR3 reads CSASRREGGTDTQYF.

This clone was picked up many times. The read gets to within 3 residues of the CDR3 end, and the germline J gene fills in the rest. This rearrangement joins TRBV14 to TRBJ2-1, with D perhaps matching TRBD2 (6 bases). This CDR3 has 18 residues. Germline CDR1 SGHDN, CDR2 FVKESK. V dropped 1 base and J dropped 0 bases, with 16 bases sitting between them. CDR3 region: CASSQAQWRGSSYNEQFF. Partial CDR3 DNA: TGTGCCAGCAGCCAAGCGCAGTGGCGGGGAAGCTCCTACAATGAG.

This clone occurred many times. The CDR3 extends 3 residues past the end of the read, so its final part is completed from the germline J gene. The chain links TRBV19 to TRBJ2-2, with 7 positions matching TRBD1. CDR3 length: 13 amino acids. Trimming cost V 8 bases and J 8 bases; bases outside gene matches: 8. Germline assignment: CDR1 LNHDA and CDR2 SQIVND (reference sequence). The DNA read from the CDR3 is TGTGCCAGTGCAGACAGGGTGATTGGGGAG. It yields the protein CASADRVIGE. The whole CDR3 protein reads CASADRVIGELFF.

Points on this clone: Read data end 3 residues before the CDR3 end; the end is taken from the germline J gene. The chain is built from TRBV19 and TRBJ2-6; maybe TRBD2 (6 bases). Germline V CDR1 and CDR2: LNHDA, SQIVND (reference sequence). This CDR3 has 14 amino acids. The V and J ends lost 7 bases and 4 bases respectively, with 11 bases between them. The part of the CDR3 DNA that was read is TGTGCCAGTAATCGGGGGAGGGGGGCCAACGTC. Protein sequence: CASNRGRGANV. The whole CDR3 protein reads CASNRGRGANVLTF.

This clone is labeled as medium-sized. With the read ending 3 residues before the CDR3 end, the germline J gene is used to fill in that end. The rearrangement links TRBV19 to TRBJ1-1, with TRBD1 matching over 7 bases. Trimming took 5 bases from V and 2 from J; bases not matched to a gene: 5. Germline loops: CDR1 LNHDA, CDR2 SQIVND (reference sequence). This CDR3 has 14 amino acids. CDR3 DNA (partial): TGTGCCAGTAGTCTGGACAGGCTAAACACTGAA. This codes for CASSLDRLNTE. The entire CDR3 protein is CASSLDRLNTEAFF.

This clone was detected ten times or more. The read ends 3 residues shy of where the CDR3 ends; the end is completed using the germline J gene. Other DNA sequences from this sample encode an identical CDR3 as well. The J gene is TRBJ2-5, the V gene TRBV6-4; D unresolved. Germline-derived CDR1 and CDR2 are MRHNA and SNTAGT. This CDR3 contains 13 residues. V shed 5 bases and J shed 5 bases, with 12 bases lying between them. The CDR3 protein is CASSYEVGETQYF. The sequenced part of the CDR3 DNA is TGTGCCAGCAGTTACGAGGTTGGCGAGACC.

Only a few counts were recorded for this clone. The CDR3 goes on 3 residues after the read ends, and that part is filled in from the germline J gene. The chain recombines TRBV2 with TRBJ1-1; D is uncertain. Germline V gene sequence: CDR1 SNHLY, CDR2 FYNNEI. With 7 bases removed from V and 0 bases from J, the gap between germline ends came to 6 bases. The CDR3 has 12 residues. CDR3 DNA, as far as it was read: TGTGCCAGCACAAAGGTGAACACTGAA. It encodes CASTKVNTE. The CDR3 in full is CASTKVNTEAFF.

This clone occurred many times. The read stops 3 residues short of the end of the CDR3; the missing end is completed from the germline J gene. The chain couples TRBV14 to TRBJ2-5; TRBD2 agrees at 9 bases. The CDR3 sequence is 14 residues long. Germline V gives CDR1 SGHDN, CDR2 FVKESK. V shed 4 bases and J 4 bases; nucleotides not matched to a gene: 4. The DNA read from the CDR3 is TGTGCCAGCAGCCCGGGACTAGCTGTAGAGACC. It translates to CASSPGLAVET. The full CDR3 is CASSPGLAVETQYF.

Concerning this clone: The read ends 3 residues before the CDR3 terminus; that terminus is restored from the germline J gene. Within the sample, other DNA sequences also encode this same CDR3. The V call is TRBV2, the J call TRBJ1-4; the D gene is possibly TRBD1 (6 bases). The V end was cut by 3 bases, the J end by 8 bases, with 10 bases between. CDR3 length equals 13 residues. The germline V gene encodes CDR1 SNHLY and CDR2 FYNNEI. CDR3: CASSDGRGEKLFF. Incomplete CDR3 DNA: TGTGCCAGCAGTGATGGGAGGGGGGAAAAA.

This clone was recorded many times. The read ends 3 residues early relative to the CDR3; the germline J gene fills the gap. The rearrangement links TRBV18 to TRBJ2-4; 13 positions match TRBD2. The V gene end was trimmed by 5 bases and the J gene end by 8 bases; junction bases not matched to a gene: 9. This CDR3 has 16 residues. Per germline, CDR1 KGHSH and CDR2 LQKENI. The part of the CDR3 DNA that was read is TGTGCCAGCTCATCAGGACTAGCGGGAGCTGTGGACATT. This encodes CASSSGLAGAVDI. The whole CDR3 is CASSSGLAGAVDIQYF.

Judged by abundance, this clone is medium-sized. The DNA read from the CDR3 is TGTGCCAGCAGTTACCCCTTTGGGGGACAACGAGACACTGAA. This gives the protein CASSYPFGGQRDTE. The entire CDR3 is CASSYPFGGQRDTEAFF. The rearrangement joins TRBV6-2 or TRBV6-3 to TRBJ1-1; a possible D gene is TRBD1 (6 bases). The CDR3 goes on 3 residues after the read ends, and that part is filled in from the germline J gene. The V gene's germline CDR1 is MNHEY and CDR2 SVGEGT. Trimming removed 2 bases at V and 3 bases at J, with 19 bases between. The CDR3 is 17 amino acids.

This clone was seen at least ten times. The read terminates 3 residues before the CDR3 end, so the remaining end is supplied by the germline J gene. The V and J genes are TRBV23-1 and TRBJ1-4; 9 nucleotides match TRBD1. TRBV23-1 is filed as an ORF, its function uncertain. This CDR3 has 18 amino acids. J was trimmed by 0 bases and V by 4 bases; bases with no gene match: 9. CDR3 DNA, as far as it was read: TGCGCCAGCAGTCTTTATCCGGGACAGGGTTCAACTAATGAAAAA. Translation gives CASSLYPGQGSTNEK. The entire CDR3 reads CASSLYPGQGSTNEKLFF.

Only a few counts were recorded for this clone. The read is 3 residues too short to cover the CDR3 end, so that end is filled in from the germline J gene. The J gene is TRBJ2-1, the V gene TRBV25-1, with D tentatively TRBD1 (5 bases). The CDR3 is 15 residues long. CDR1 and CDR2 (germline): MGHDK, SYGVNS. Trimming took off 5 bases at V and 0 bases at J, with 11 bases between the two ends. The CDR3 sequence: CASSKTAYSYNEQFF. CDR3 bases read: TGTGCCAGCAGTAAGACAGCGTACTCCTACAATGAG.

This clone was seen ten or more times. CDR3 residues: CAWCPGGGLAKNIQYF. Partial CDR3 DNA: TGTGCCTGGTGTCCGGGGGGAGGCCTAGCCAAAAACATT. The chain links TRBV30 to TRBJ2-4; 7 bases fit TRBD2. From the germline J gene comes the end of the CDR3, since the read stops 3 residues before it. Germline CDR1 GTSNPN, CDR2 SVGIG (reference sequence). The CDR3 loop spans 16 amino acids. With V trimmed by 5 bases and J by 0 bases, 10 bases remained unmatched.

This clone was detected many times. The sequence runs out 3 residues before the end of the CDR3; the remainder is reconstructed from the germline J gene. This chain uses TRBV19 with TRBJ2-5; 8 nucleotides agree with TRBD1. The CDR3 extends over 15 amino acids. Germline CDR1 is LNHDA and CDR2 is SQIVND (reference sequence). The V gene end was trimmed by 5 bases and the J gene end by 2 bases; junction bases not matched to a gene: 7. CDR3 in amino acids: CASSQRQGLQETQYF. The sequenced CDR3 bases are TGTGCCAGTAGTCAACGACAGGGGTTACAAGAGACC.

This clone was detected many times. The read ends 3 residues before the CDR3 terminus; that terminus is restored from the germline J gene. The chain has TRBV29-1 and TRBJ2-7; TRBD2 matches 10 bases. The CDR3 totals 15 residues. V lost 2 bases to trimming and J lost 0 bases; unmatched junction nucleotides: 4. Looked up from germline, CDR1 is SQVTM and CDR2 is ANQGSEA. The CDR3 region is CSVERPSGGSYEQYF. The CDR3 DNA, read in part, is TGCAGCGTTGAACGGCCTAGCGGGGGCTCCTACGAG.

This clone was counted at least ten times. From the germline J gene comes the end of the CDR3, since the read stops 3 residues before it. The rearrangement joins TRBV2 to TRBJ2-7; 7 nucleotides agree with TRBD1. Germline V gene data show CDR1 as SNHLY and CDR2 as FYNNEI. The CDR3 loop spans 14 amino acids. Unmatched junction bases numbered 6, after V lost 7 bases and J lost 0 bases. The CDR3 region is CASKPGTASYEQYF. CDR3 DNA (partial): TGTGCCAGCAAGCCCGGGACAGCCTCCTACGAG.

This clone was detected ten times or more. The read is 3 residues too short to cover the CDR3 end, so that end is filled in from the germline J gene. The chain is built from TRBV7-9 and TRBJ2-2; D perhaps matches TRBD2 (5 bases). The CDR3 totals 15 residues. V lost 6 bases to trimming and J lost 0 bases, with 11 bases between them. From germline, CDR1 is SEHNR and CDR2 FQNEAQ (reference sequence). The CDR3: CASSSGYANTGELFF. CDR3 DNA, as far as it was read: TGTGCCAGCAGTTCGGGGTACGCGAACACCGGGGAG.

Sample share makes this clone medium-sized. This chain's CDR3 is CASSRTTGELFF. CDR3 DNA, as far as it was read: TGCGCCAGCAGCAGAACCACCGGGGAG. V usage is TRBV10-1 and J usage is TRBJ2-2; the D is unclear. Coverage ceases 3 residues before the CDR3 finishes, and the germline J gene fills in the end. Per germline, CDR1 WNHNN and CDR2 SYGVQD (reference sequence). Trimming removed 6 bases from V and 4 bases from J, with 6 bases in between. This CDR3 contains 12 residues.

At least ten counts were recorded for this clone. The read stops 3 residues short of the end of the CDR3; the missing end is completed from the germline J gene. This rearrangement joins TRBV5-1 to TRBJ2-7; 7 bases fit TRBD1. Germline CDR1 SGHRS, CDR2 YFSETQ. The CDR3 runs 18 residues. J was trimmed by 3 bases and V by 4 bases; bases with no gene match: 19. The CDR3 DNA, read in part, is TGCGCCAGCAGCGGGGGACAGACCGGGCGTCTTAGGTTCTACGAG. Its protein is CASSGGQTGRLRFYE. The full CDR3 protein reads CASSGGQTGRLRFYEQYF.

This clone is medium-sized within its sample. The read stops 3 residues short of the end of the CDR3; the missing end is completed from the germline J gene. This rearrangement joins TRBV28 to TRBJ1-1, with D possibly being TRBD1 (6 bases). The germline V gene encodes CDR1 MDHEN and CDR2 SYDVKM. Between the trimmed V and J ends, which lost 6 bases and 1 base, there was a span of 15 bases. The CDR3 spans 15 residues. The CDR3 sequence: CASRSGTCGNTEAFF. CDR3 DNA, as far as it was read: TGTGCCAGCAGGTCAGGGACATGCGGGAACACTGAA.

This clone was detected a few times. The CDR3 end falls 3 residues outside the read, so it is completed with the germline J gene. This rearrangement joins TRBV5-8 to TRBJ2-7; TRBD2 matches 7 bases. J lost 0 bases, V lost 1 base, and 1 base had no gene match. Germline values: CDR1 SGHTS, CDR2 YDEGEE. CDR3 length equals 14 residues. CDR3 DNA (partial): TGTGCCAGCAGCTTGAGGGACTACTCCTACGAG. Translation gives CASSLRDYSYE. The entire CDR3 sequence reads CASSLRDYSYEQYF.

This clone qualifies as medium-sized. The sequenced fragment ends 3 residues before the CDR3 boundary, so the rest is inferred from the germline J gene. This rearrangement joins TRBV20-1 to TRBJ2-7; tentatively, D is TRBD2 (5 bases). Germline V gene lookup returns CDR1 DFQATT and CDR2 SNEGSKA (reference sequence). Trimming shortened V by 6 bases and J by 2 bases, and 11 bases separated the two germline ends. This CDR3 region has 12 residues. The CDR3 loop reads CSATSGAYEQYF. The sequenced CDR3 bases are TGCAGTGCCACGAGCGGTGCCTACGAG.

Many counts were recorded for this clone. The read halts 3 residues ahead of the CDR3 end, with the missing end drawn from the germline J gene. The chain is built from TRBV19 and TRBJ1-4; maybe TRBD1 (5 bases). V shed 3 bases and J shed 0 bases, with 11 bases lying between them. CDR1 and CDR2 (germline): LNHDA, SQIVND (reference sequence). The CDR3 consists of 16 residues. CDR3 sequence reads: CASSITGTTTNEKLFF. The sequenced part of the CDR3 DNA is TGTGCCAGTAGTATTACAGGAACTACAACTAATGAAAAA.